This T cell receptor beta chain derives from a study of blood T cell repertoires in COVID-19. Background on the study: Samples representing acute and convalescent COVID-19 were sourced from the United States, Italy and Spain. From T cells, B-cell-depleted T cells, or PBMCs came the material, which was cDNA or gDNA.

CDR1 and CDR2 from the germline V gene are SGHTA and FQGTGA. The V and J ends lost 0 bases and 4 bases respectively, with 9 bases between them. The CDR3 contains 14 residues. Here immunoSEQ multiplex PCR was the method, and the copy in TCRdb shows in-frame clones only, minus some. The table lists 150,000 to 200,000 clones, less than 90% of them singletons, with about a quarter in the top ten. The sequence derives from a man in his sixties with acute or convalescent COVID-19. The chain employs TRBV7-3 and TRBJ1-1; weak D call: TRBD1 (5 bases). Sequencing was performed on peripheral blood. The chain's CDR3 is CASSLTQGITEAFF. In nucleotides, the CDR3 is TGTGCCAGCAGCTTAACGCAGGGAATCACTGAAGCTTTCTTT.